The clone carrying this TCR beta chain appeared a few times. The library tagged individual cDNA molecules with unique molecular identifiers. TCRdb passed the RACE reads through MiXCR, listing each CDR3 protein once. The profile covers roughly 14,000 distinct CDR3 sequences, with about a sixth appearing a single time and around 6.7% taken by the ten largest. Specified time point: patch test 1, 2 weeks after DPC sensitization. Treatment noted: therapeutic diphenylcyclopropenone sensitization with weekly scalp DPC. People who gave samples had alopecia, were 18 to 70 years old, and were suitable for DPC. This entry belongs to a study of human T cells and chemical hapten exposure. Turning to the study itself: Donors were sensitized with 2% DPC on the upper inner arm.

The receptor's source is a woman aged 25 to 39 with alopecia areata. Some clones in this sample may be carry-over from other donors' samples. Here the sequenced sample was whole blood, taken in connection with sensitization to the hapten diphenylcyclopropenone (DPC).

The CDR3 DNA follows: TGTGCCAGCAGCGAGGGACAGCGATGGGGTGAAAAACTGTTTTTT. It specifies CASSEGQRWGEKLFF. The chain uses TRBV9 and TRBJ1-4; TRBD1 aligns across 7 bases. Germline V CDR1 and CDR2: SGDLS, YYNGEE. The CDR3 consists of 15 residues. With 3 bases clipped from V and 7 bases from J, the junction kept 9 bases outside the gene matches.